These T cell receptor beta chains were read from a single sample in a study of CD8+ T cells in alopecia areata. TCRdb's table, derived via immunoSEQ multiplex PCR, lists solely in-frame clones and lacks some. The repertoire holds some 200,000 clones, with 55% to 70% as singletons. Sequenced material: CD4+ T cells sorted from blood, taken at week 24, from a patient treated with tofacitinib. The receptors were sampled from a human donor with alopecia areata. The CDR3 runs from the conserved cysteine through the conserved F or W. A D gene is named only where the DNA matches it firmly. Where a row states a size, it is once, few, many or the class of an expanded clone; other rows omit it.

len: 14
abundance: -
j_gene: TRBJ1-2
d_gene: -
v_gene: TRBV5-1
CDR3nt: TGCGCCAGCAGCTTAGAGGGAGAACTCGATGGCTACACCTTC
CDR3aa: CASSLEGELDGYTF

len: 13
abundance: once
j_gene: TRBJ2-1
d_gene: -
v_gene: TRBV27
CDR3nt: TGTGCCAGCAGTTTAAACAGGAGGAGTGAGCAGTTCTTC
CDR3aa: CASSLNRRSEQFF

len: 14
abundance: once
j_gene: TRBJ2-3
d_gene: -
v_gene: TRBV27
CDR3nt: TGTGCCAGCAGCTGGGACCGGGCCTCAGATACGCAGTATTTT
CDR3aa: CASSWDRASDTQYF

len: 14
abundance: -
j_gene: TRBJ2-1
d_gene: -
v_gene: TRBV4-3
CDR3nt: TGCGCCAGCAGCCAAGTAAGCAGGGACAATGAGCAGTTCTTC
CDR3aa: CASSQVSRDNEQFF

len: 17
abundance: -
j_gene: TRBJ1-3
d_gene: -
v_gene: TRBV10-3
CDR3nt: TGTGCCAGCAGCCCCATTCCGGGACTGAACTCTGGAAACACCATATATTTT
CDR3aa: CASSPIPGLNSGNTIYF

len: 14
abundance: -
j_gene: TRBJ2-5
d_gene: -
v_gene: TRBV5-1
CDR3nt: TGCGCCAGCAGCCCTAACACATTAGAAGAGACCCAGTACTTC
CDR3aa: CASSPNTLEETQYF

len: 11
abundance: -
j_gene: TRBJ2-3
d_gene: -
v_gene: TRBV7-2
CDR3nt: TGTGCCAGCAGCTCCTCGGATACGCAGTATTTT
CDR3aa: CASSSSDTQYF

len: 15
abundance: few
j_gene: TRBJ2-3
d_gene: TRBD2
v_gene: TRBV29-1
CDR3nt: TGCAGCGTCGGTAATAAGCGGGGGCTGGGGTTTACGCAGTATTTT
CDR3aa: CSVGNKRGLGFTQYF

len: 15
abundance: -
j_gene: TRBJ2-5
d_gene: TRBD2
v_gene: TRBV10-3
CDR3nt: TGTGCCGCTAATGGAGCGGGAGGGCCAGAGGAGACCCAGTACTTC
CDR3aa: CAANGAGGPEETQYF

len: 14
abundance: -
j_gene: TRBJ1-1
d_gene: -
v_gene: TRBV10-3
CDR3nt: TGTGCCATCAGTGAGTCAGGAACGAGCACTGAAGCTTTCTTT
CDR3aa: CAISESGTSTEAFF

len: 17
abundance: -
j_gene: TRBJ2-1
d_gene: -
v_gene: TRBV7-2
CDR3nt: TGTGCCAGCAGCTTACAGGGAACCCGGAGTCTAAGGAATGAGCAGTTCTTC
CDR3aa: CASSLQGTRSLRNEQFF

len: 18
abundance: -
j_gene: TRBJ1-3
d_gene: -
v_gene: TRBV5-1
CDR3nt: TGCGCCAGCAGCTTTGGTACAGAATGGATGACATCTGGAAACACCATATATTTT
CDR3aa: CASSFGTEWMTSGNTIYF

len: 13
abundance: once
j_gene: TRBJ1-5
d_gene: -
v_gene: TRBV4-3
CDR3nt: TGCGCCAGCAGCCAAGAAGTCGGTCAGCCCCAGCATTTT
CDR3aa: CASSQEVGQPQHF

len: 12
abundance: -
j_gene: TRBJ2-2
d_gene: -
v_gene: TRBV6-6
CDR3nt: TGTGCCAGCTGGGCCGGCACCGGGGAGCTGTTTTTT
CDR3aa: CASWAGTGELFF

len: 13
abundance: -
j_gene: TRBJ2-5
d_gene: -
v_gene: TRBV9
CDR3nt: TGTGCCAGCAGCGCCCCATCACAAGAGACCCAGTACTTC
CDR3aa: CASSAPSQETQYF

len: 16
abundance: -
j_gene: TRBJ2-3
d_gene: -
v_gene: TRBV4-1
CDR3nt: TGCGCCAGCAGCCAAGTTGCGGGGGCATTGGCAGATACGCAGTATTTT
CDR3aa: CASSQVAGALADTQYF

len: 13
abundance: -
j_gene: TRBJ1-1
d_gene: -
v_gene: TRBV15
CDR3nt: TGTGCCACCAGCAGTAAGGTTGGCACTGAAGCTTTCTTT
CDR3aa: CATSSKVGTEAFF

len: 13
abundance: -
j_gene: TRBJ1-5
d_gene: -
v_gene: TRBV30
CDR3nt: TGTGCCTGGAGTCGACCCCGGGAGCAGCCCCAGCATTTT
CDR3aa: CAWSRPREQPQHF

len: 13
abundance: -
j_gene: TRBJ2-5
d_gene: -
v_gene: TRBV29-1
CDR3nt: TGCAGCGTTGAAGCACAGGGAGGGGAGACCCAGTACTTC
CDR3aa: CSVEAQGGETQYF

len: 11
abundance: few
j_gene: TRBJ2-1
d_gene: -
v_gene: TRBV4-1
CDR3nt: TGCGCCAGCAGCCAGTTCAATGAGCAGTTCTTC
CDR3aa: CASSQFNEQFF

len: 15
abundance: -
j_gene: TRBJ2-7
d_gene: -
v_gene: TRBV7-9
CDR3nt: TGTGCCAGCAGCTTAGAGGGAGGAGGATACTACGGGCAGTACTTC
CDR3aa: CASSLEGGGYYGQYF

len: 11
abundance: few
j_gene: TRBJ2-7
d_gene: -
v_gene: TRBV2
CDR3nt: TGTGCCAGCAGTGAACAGTACGAGCAGTACTTC
CDR3aa: CASSEQYEQYF

len: 14
abundance: -
j_gene: TRBJ1-6
d_gene: -
v_gene: TRBV7-9
CDR3nt: TGTGCCAGCAGCCGCAATGCGGGGGATTCACCCCTCCACTTT
CDR3aa: CASSRNAGDSPLHF